Here is one T cell receptor (beta chain) with its context. Survey-level TCR beta sequencing used the immunoSEQ assay. Profiled with immunoSEQ multiplex PCR; TCRdb holds only in-frame clones, not every one. The sample lists about 68,000 clones, just under 95% occurring once. V lost 2 bases to trimming and J lost 3 bases, with 11 bases between them. This CDR3 comprises 14 residues. CDR1 and CDR2 (germline): WNHNN, SYGVQD (reference sequence). The sequence was obtained from a man in his forties or fifties with rheumatoid arthritis. The sequenced sample consisted of PBMCs. The chain uses TRBV10-1 and TRBJ2-7; the D gene is possibly TRBD1 (5 bases). The DNA for the CDR3 is TGCGCCAGCAGTGAGACCCAGGGTGTCTACGAGCAGTACTTC. Its protein is CASSETQGVYEQYF.